This is a list of T cell receptor beta chains from one sample in a study of early T cells in non-severe SARS-CoV-2 infection. TCRdb passed the 5' RACE reads through MiXCR, listing each CDR3 protein once. Of 25,000 to 35,000 distinct CDR3 sequences listed, 5% to 6.5% are singletons. Sequences were obtained from whole blood. These receptors were collected from an adult who was a healthcare worker with PCR-confirmed SARS-CoV-2 infection or an uninfected control (not recorded which). Each CDR3 is given with its conserved first and last residue. D genes are given only for firm matches. Clone size is shown for a subset of rows, as once, few, many or a class of expanded clone.

clone size	V gene	J gene	D gene	CDR3 protein	CDR3 DNA
few	TRBV20-1	TRBJ2-7	NA	CSARPAQGIYEQYF	TGCAGTGCTAGACCCGCACAGGGAATCTACGAGCAGTACTTC
many	TRBV4-3	TRBJ2-7	TRBD2	CASSQDLRSGSYEQYF	TGCGCCAGCAGCCAAGATTTGAGAAGCGGGAGCTACGAGCAGTACTTC
many	TRBV7-8	TRBJ2-1	NA	CASTPFGRADYNEQFF	TGTGCCAGCACTCCGTTCGGGAGAGCGGACTACAATGAGCAGTTCTTC
many	TRBV29-1	TRBJ2-7	NA	CSVETQGSYEQYF	TGCAGCGTTGAAACACAGGGTTCTTACGAGCAGTACTTC
many	TRBV9	TRBJ2-7	NA	CASTRGAGMTYEQYF	TGTGCCAGCACCCGGGGGGCAGGGATGACCTACGAGCAGTACTTC
NA	TRBV20-1	TRBJ2-1	NA	CSAEDPTTSYNEQFF	TGCAGTGCTGAGGACCCGACTACCTCCTACAATGAGCAGTTCTTC
few	TRBV6-5	TRBJ2-3	TRBD2	CASRPSAGPTDTQYF	TGTGCCAGCAGACCCTCAGCGGGGCCCACAGATACGCAGTATTTT
many	TRBV7-6	TRBJ2-1	TRBD2	CASSLSGTSFNEQFF	TGTGCCAGCAGCTTAAGCGGGACTAGTTTCAATGAGCAGTTCTTC
NA	TRBV12-3/TRBV12-4	TRBJ1-5	NA	CASSQQDQPQHF	TGTGCCAGCAGCCAACAAGATCAGCCCCAGCATTTT
many	TRBV10-3	TRBJ1-1	NA	CAISESKGRTEAFF	TGTGCCATCAGTGAGTCGAAGGGAAGGACTGAAGCTTTCTTT
NA	TRBV7-9	TRBJ2-2	NA	CASSSGVAANTGELFF	TGTGCCAGCAGCTCGGGGGTAGCGGCGAACACCGGGGAGCTGTTTTTT
NA	TRBV5-4	TRBJ2-1	TRBD1	CASSLGAGGALEQFF	TGTGCCAGCAGCTTGGGGGCAGGGGGCGCGTTGGAGCAGTTCTTC
NA	TRBV20-1	TRBJ2-7	TRBD2	CSALKPSGMLSEQYF	TGCAGTGCCTTAAAGCCTAGCGGGATGTTGTCCGAGCAGTACTTC
many	TRBV18	TRBJ2-1	TRBD2	CASSFLAEKNEQFF	TGTGCCAGCTCGTTTCTAGCGGAGAAAAATGAGCAGTTCTTC
many	TRBV7-9	TRBJ2-1	TRBD2	CASSLLLAGDNEQFF	TGTGCCAGCAGCTTACTTCTAGCGGGGGACAATGAGCAGTTCTTC
many	TRBV3-1	TRBJ1-4	TRBD1	CASSLKPTGTGGDKLFF	TGTGCCAGCAGCCTAAAGCCGACCGGGACAGGGGGAGACAAACTGTTTTTT